This T cell receptor beta chain was recovered during a study of shared clonotypes between healthy human individuals. Study summary: There were three CD4 naive, three CD4 memory, two CD8 naive and one CD8 memory plates per donor. General study results and limits: Sampling involved blood alone; tissue repertoires likely differ. A few donors had around 5% of their naive CD4 clonotypes in common.

Clones were read by immunoSEQ multiplex PCR, and TCRdb kept only the in-frame ones, dropping some. The data contain over a million clones, 95% to 97% of them singletons. A note on this clone: The antigen remains undetermined.

Nashville, Tennessee was home to all donors, each a Caucasian adult. Trimming stripped 6 bases from V and 3 bases from J, with 11 bases between. This CDR3 is built from 14 residues. Germline V gives CDR1 MDHEN, CDR2 SYDVKM. The gene calls are TRBV28 and TRBJ2-2, with D possibly matching TRBD1 (6 bases). Source material: naive CD4+ T cells sorted from blood. Described subset: CD45RA+ positively selected. This receptor was taken from a man between 25 and 39 years old in good health. The CDR3 nucleotides are TGTGCCAGCAGCTCGGGACAAGACACCGGGGAGCTGTTTTTT. This sequence encodes CASSSGQDTGELFF. The entire variable domain, with the rest obtained from reference TRBV28 and TRBJ2-2, is as follows: DVKVTQSSRYLVKRTGEKVFLECVQDMDHENMFWYRQDPGLGLRLIYFSYDVKMKEKGDIPEGYSVSREKKERFSLILESASTNQTSMYLCASSSGQDTGELFFGEGSRLTVL.